This TCR beta chain was sequenced in a study of T cell clones after liver transplantation. About the study: Post-transplant blood was tracked for graft-donor-reactive T cell clones identified in a pre-transplant mixed lymphocyte reaction.

The CDR3 runs to 13 residues. This clone was observed a handful of times. Using immunoSEQ multiplex PCR, the repertoire was profiled, and TCRdb retains in-frame clones only, with some absent. This sample yields some 57,000 clones, of which approximately 77% are seen a single time; around 9.7% belongs to the top ten. Sequenced material: CD4+ T cells from blood, taken at the 22-month timepoint. The clonotype comes from a human patient who received a liver transplant. Some of the T cells might come from the graft donor. This chain uses TRBV21-1 with TRBJ2-3. TRBV21-1 is recorded as a pseudogene. The CDR3 coding sequence is TGTGCCAGCAGCAAAGGGACCACAGATACGCAGTATTTT. It specifies CASSKGTTDTQYF.